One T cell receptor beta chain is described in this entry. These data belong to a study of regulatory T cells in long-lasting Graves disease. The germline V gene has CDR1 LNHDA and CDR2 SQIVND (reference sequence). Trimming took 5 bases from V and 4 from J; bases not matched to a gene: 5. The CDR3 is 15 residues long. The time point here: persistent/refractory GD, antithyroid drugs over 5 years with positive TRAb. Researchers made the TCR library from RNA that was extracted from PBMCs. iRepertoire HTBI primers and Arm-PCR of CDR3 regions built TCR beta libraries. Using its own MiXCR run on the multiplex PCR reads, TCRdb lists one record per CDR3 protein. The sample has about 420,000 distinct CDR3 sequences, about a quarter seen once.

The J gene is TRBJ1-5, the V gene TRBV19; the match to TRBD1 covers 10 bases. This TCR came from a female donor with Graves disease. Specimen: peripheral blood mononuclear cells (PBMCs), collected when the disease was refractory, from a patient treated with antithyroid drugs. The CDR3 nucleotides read TGTGCCAGTAGTGCGCCGGGACAGGGGAATCAGCCCCAGCATTTT. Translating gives CASSAPGQGNQPQHF.